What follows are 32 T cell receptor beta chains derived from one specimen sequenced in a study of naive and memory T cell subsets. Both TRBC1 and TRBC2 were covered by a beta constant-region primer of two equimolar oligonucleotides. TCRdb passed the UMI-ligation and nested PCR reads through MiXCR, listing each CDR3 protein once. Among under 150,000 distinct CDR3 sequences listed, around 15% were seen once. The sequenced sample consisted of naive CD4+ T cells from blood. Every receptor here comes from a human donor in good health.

CDR3 in amino acids: CSAKGLAGGPADTGELFF. The CDR3 region has the DNA TGCAGTGCTAAAGGACTAGCGGGAGGGCCCGCAGACACCGGGGAGCTGTTTTTT. The chain links TRBV20-1 to TRBJ2-2; 15 bases agree with TRBD2. Germline CDR1 and CDR2: DFQATT and SNEGSKA (reference sequence). The CDR3 is 18 amino acids. The J segment lost 3 bases and the V segment lost 4 bases, leaving 9 bases of the junction unmatched.

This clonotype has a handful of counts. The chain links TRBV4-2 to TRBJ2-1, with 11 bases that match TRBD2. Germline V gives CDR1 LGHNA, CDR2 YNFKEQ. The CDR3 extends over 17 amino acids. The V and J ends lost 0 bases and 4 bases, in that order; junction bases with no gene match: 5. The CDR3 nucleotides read TGTGCCAGCAGCCAAGATCAGCTAGCGGGAGGTTACAATGAGCAGTTCTTC. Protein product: CASSQDQLAGGYNEQFF.

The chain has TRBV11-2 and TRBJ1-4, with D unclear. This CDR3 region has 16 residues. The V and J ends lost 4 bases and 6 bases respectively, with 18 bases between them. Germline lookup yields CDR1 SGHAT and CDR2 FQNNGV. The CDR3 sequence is CASSYSGQRAHEKLFF. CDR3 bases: TGTGCCAGCAGCTATTCCGGGCAGAGGGCACATGAAAAACTGTTTTTT. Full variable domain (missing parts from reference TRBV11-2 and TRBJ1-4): EAGVAQSPRYKIIEKRQSVAFWCNPISGHATLYWYQQILGQGPKLLIQFQNNGVVDDSQLPKDRFSAERLKGVDSTLKIQPAKLEDSAVYLCASSYSGQRAHEKLFFGSGTQLSVL.

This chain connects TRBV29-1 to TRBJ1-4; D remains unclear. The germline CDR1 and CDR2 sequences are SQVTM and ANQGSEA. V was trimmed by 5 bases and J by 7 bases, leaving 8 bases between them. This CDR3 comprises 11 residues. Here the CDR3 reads CSVSWAEKLFF. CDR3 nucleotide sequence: TGCAGCGTTTCTTGGGCTGAAAAACTGTTTTTT.

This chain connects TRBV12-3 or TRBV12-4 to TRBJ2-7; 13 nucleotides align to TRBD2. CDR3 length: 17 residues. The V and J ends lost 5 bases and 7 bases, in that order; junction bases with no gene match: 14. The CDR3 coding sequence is TGTGCCAGCAGTCCGGGACTAGCGGGAACAGTCGTCAAGGAGCAGTACTTC. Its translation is CASSPGLAGTVVKEQYF.

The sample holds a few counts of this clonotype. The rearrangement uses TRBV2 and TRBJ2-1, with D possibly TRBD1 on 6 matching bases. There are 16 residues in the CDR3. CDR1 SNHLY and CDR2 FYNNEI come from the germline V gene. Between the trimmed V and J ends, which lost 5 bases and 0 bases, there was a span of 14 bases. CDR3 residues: CASSSQGLSSYNEQFF. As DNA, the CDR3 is TGTGCCAGCAGTTCCCAGGGGTTAAGCTCCTACAATGAGCAGTTCTTC.

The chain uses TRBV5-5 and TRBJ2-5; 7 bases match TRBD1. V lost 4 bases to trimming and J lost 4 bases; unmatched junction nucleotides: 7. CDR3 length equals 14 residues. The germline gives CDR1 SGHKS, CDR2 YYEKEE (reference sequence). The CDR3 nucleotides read TGTGCCAGCAGCGGAGACAGGGCCCGAGAGACCCAGTACTTC. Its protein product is CASSGDRARETQYF.

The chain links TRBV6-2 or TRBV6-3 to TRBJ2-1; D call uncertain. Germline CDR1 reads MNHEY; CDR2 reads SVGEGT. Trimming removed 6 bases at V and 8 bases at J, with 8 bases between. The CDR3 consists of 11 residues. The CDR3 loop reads CASSRLDEQFF. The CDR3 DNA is TGTGCCAGCAGCAGGTTAGATGAGCAGTTCTTC.

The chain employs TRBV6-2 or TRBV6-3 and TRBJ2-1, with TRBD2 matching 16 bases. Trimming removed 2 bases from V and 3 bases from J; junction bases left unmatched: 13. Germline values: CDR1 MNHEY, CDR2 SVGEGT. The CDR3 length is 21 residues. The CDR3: CASSYPPGLAGGPGSYNEQFF. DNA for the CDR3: TGTGCCAGCAGTTACCCCCCGGGACTAGCGGGAGGGCCTGGAAGCTACAATGAGCAGTTCTTC.

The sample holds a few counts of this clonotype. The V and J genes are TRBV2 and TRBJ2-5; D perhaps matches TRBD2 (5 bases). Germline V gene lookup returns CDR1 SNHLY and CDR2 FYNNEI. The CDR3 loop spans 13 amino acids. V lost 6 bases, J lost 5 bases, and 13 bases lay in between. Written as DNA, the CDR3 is TGTGCCAGCAGGAAGGGAGAAGGGGAGACCCAGTACTTC. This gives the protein CASRKGEGETQYF.

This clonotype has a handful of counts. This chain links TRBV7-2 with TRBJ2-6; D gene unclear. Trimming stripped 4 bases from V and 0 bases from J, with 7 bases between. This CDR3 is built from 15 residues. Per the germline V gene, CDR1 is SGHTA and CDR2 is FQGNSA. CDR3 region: CASSSQNSGANVLTF. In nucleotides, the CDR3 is TGTGCCAGCAGCTCACAGAACTCTGGGGCCAACGTCCTGACTTTC.

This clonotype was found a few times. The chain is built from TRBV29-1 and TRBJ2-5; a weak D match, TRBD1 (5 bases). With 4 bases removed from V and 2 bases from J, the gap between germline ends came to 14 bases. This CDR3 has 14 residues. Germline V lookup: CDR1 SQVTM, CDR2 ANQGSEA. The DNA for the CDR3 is TGCAGCGTTGCTCAGGGTTTGGGGCAAGAGACCCAGTACTTC. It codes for CSVAQGLGQETQYF.

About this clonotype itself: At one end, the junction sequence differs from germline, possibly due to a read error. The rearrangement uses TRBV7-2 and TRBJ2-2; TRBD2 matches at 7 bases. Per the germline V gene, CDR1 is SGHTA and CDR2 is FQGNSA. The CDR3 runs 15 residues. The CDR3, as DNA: TGTGCCAGCAGCTTAGGTTCGGGAGGAACCGAGGAGCTGTTTTTT. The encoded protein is CASSLGSGGTEELFF.

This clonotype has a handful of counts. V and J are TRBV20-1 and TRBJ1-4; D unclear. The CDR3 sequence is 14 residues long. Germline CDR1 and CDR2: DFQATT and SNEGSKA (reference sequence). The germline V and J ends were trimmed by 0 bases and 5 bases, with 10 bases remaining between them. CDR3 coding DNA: TGCAGTGCTAGAGAGCCCCCCCGAAATGAAAAACTGTTTTTT. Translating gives CSAREPPRNEKLFF.

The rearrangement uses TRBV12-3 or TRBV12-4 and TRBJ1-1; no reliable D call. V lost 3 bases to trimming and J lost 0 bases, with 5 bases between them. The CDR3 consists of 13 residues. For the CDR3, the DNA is TGTGCCAGCAGTTTTAATATGAACACTGAAGCTTTCTTT. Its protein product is CASSFNMNTEAFF.

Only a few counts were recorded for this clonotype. The CDR3 protein is CASSSPGALSSYEQYF. CDR3 coding DNA: TGTGCCAGCAGTTCTCCCGGAGCCCTCTCGTCCTACGAGCAGTACTTC. J is TRBJ2-7 and V is TRBV28; D is unresolved. Trimming cost V 4 bases and J 1 base, with 17 bases left between them. The germline CDR1 and CDR2 sequences are MDHEN and SYDVKM. The CDR3 sequence is 16 residues long.

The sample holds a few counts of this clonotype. CDR3 bases: TGTGCCAGCCGCCACGACATGAACACCGGGGAGCTGTTTTTT. It translates to CASRHDMNTGELFF. The rearrangement joins TRBV6-2 or TRBV6-3 to TRBJ2-2; D gene uncertain. Germline V gene data show CDR1 as MNHEY and CDR2 as SVGEGT. Trimming left V 8 bases short and J 1 base short, with 11 bases between. The CDR3 is made up of 14 amino acids.

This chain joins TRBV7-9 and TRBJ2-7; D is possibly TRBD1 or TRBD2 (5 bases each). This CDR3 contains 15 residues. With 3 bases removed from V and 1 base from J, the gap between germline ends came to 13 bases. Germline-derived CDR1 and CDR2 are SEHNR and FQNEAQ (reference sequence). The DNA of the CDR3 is TGTGCCAGCAGCTTGGGACCATCGCCTTCCTACGAGCAGTACTTC. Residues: CASSLGPSPSYEQYF.

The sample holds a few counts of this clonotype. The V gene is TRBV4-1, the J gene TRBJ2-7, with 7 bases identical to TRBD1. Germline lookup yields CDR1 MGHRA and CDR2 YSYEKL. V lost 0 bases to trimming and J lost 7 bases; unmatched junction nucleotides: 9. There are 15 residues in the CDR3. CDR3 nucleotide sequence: TGCGCCAGCAGCCAAGATCGTAACAGGGGAAGAGAGCAGTACTTC. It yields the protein CASSQDRNRGREQYF.

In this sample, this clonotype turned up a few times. CDR3: CASSYPDGYNEQFF. DNA of the CDR3: TGTGCCAGCAGTTATCCGGATGGGTACAATGAGCAGTTCTTC. This rearrangement joins TRBV6-6 to TRBJ2-1; no clear D. CDR1 is MNHNY, CDR2 SVGAGI, per germline (reference sequence). Deletions cut 3 bases from V and 4 bases from J, with 10 bases between. CDR3 length: 14 residues.

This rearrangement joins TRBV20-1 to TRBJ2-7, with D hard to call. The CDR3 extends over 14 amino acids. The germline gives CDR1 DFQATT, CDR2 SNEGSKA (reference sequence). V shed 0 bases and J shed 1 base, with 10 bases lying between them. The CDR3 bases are TGCAGTGCTAGAGATCAAGGGAAATCCTACGAGCAGTACTTC. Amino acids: CSARDQGKSYEQYF.

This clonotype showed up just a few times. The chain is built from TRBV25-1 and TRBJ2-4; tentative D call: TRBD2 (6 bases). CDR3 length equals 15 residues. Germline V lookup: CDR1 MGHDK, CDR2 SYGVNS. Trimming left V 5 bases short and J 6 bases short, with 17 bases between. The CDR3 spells CASSPPGARGNIQYF. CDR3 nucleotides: TGTGCCAGCAGTCCCCCCGGGGCGCGGGGAAACATTCAGTACTTC.

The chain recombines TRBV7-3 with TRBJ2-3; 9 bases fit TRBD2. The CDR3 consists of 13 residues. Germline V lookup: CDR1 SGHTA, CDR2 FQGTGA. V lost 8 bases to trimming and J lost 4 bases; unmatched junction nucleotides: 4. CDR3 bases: TGTGCCAGCGAGGCGGGAGGGTCAGATACGCAGTATTTT. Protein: CASEAGGSDTQYF.

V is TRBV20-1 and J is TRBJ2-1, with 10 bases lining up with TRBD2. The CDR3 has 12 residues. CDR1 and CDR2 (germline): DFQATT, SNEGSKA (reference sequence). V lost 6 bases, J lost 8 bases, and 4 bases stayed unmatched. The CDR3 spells CSATSGTHEQFF. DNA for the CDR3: TGCAGTGCAACTAGCGGGACGCATGAGCAGTTCTTC.

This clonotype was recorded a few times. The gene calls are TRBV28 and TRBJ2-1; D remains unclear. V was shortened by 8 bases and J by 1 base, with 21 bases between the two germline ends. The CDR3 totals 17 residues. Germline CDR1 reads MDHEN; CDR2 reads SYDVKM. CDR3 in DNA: TGTGCCAGCTTGAGTGGGTCTGCAGCATCGTCCTACAATGAGCAGTTCTTC. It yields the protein CASLSGSAASSYNEQFF. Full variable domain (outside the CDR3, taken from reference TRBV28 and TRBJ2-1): DVKVTQSSRYLVKRTGEKVFLECVQDMDHENMFWYRQDPGLGLRLIYFSYDVKMKEKGDIPEGYSVSREKKERFSLILESASTNQTSMYLCASLSGSAASSYNEQFFGPGTRLTVL.

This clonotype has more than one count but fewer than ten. The CDR3 sequence is CATSDASEWTQYF. For the CDR3, the DNA is TGTGCCACCAGTGATGCATCCGAGTGGACCCAGTACTTC. This chain uses TRBV24-1 with TRBJ2-5; D is ambiguous. Germline CDR1 KGHDR, CDR2 SFDVKD. CDR3 length: 13 amino acids. The V and J ends lost 3 bases and 7 bases respectively, with 11 bases between them.

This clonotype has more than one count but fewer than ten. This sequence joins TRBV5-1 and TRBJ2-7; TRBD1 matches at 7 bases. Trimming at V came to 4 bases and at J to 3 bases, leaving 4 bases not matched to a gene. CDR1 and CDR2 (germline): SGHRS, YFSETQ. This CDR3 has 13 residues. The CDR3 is CASSQGQLYEQYF. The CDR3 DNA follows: TGCGCCAGCAGCCAGGGACAGCTCTACGAGCAGTACTTC.

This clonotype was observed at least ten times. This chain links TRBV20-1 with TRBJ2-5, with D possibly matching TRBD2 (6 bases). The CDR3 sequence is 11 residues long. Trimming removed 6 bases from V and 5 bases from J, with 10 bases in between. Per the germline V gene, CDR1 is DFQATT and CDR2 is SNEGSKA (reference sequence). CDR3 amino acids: CSALRGETQYF. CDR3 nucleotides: TGCAGTGCCCTCCGGGGGGAGACCCAGTACTTC.

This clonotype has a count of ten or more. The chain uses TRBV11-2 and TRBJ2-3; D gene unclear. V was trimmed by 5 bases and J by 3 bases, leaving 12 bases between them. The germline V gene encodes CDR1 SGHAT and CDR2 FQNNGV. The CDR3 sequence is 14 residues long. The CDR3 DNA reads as TGTGCCAGCAGCATGAGCCATAGAACAGATACGCAGTATTTT. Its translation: CASSMSHRTDTQYF.

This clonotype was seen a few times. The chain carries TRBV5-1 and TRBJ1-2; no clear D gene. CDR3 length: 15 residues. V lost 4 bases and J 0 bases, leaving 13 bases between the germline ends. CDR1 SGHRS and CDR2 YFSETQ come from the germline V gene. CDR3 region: CASSRDTASNYGYTF. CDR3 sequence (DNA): TGCGCCAGCAGCCGAGATACAGCGTCTAACTATGGCTACACCTTC.

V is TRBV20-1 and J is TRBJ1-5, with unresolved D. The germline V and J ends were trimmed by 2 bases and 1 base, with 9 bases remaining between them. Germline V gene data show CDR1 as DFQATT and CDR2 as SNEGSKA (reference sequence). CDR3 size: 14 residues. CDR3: CSARWANSNQPQHF. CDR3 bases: TGCAGTGCTAGATGGGCGAACAGCAATCAGCCCCAGCATTTT.

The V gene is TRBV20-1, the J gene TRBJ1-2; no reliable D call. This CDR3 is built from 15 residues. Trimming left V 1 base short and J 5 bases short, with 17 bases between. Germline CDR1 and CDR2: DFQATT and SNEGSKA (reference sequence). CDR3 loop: CSARGEGGLTYGYTF. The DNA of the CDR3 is TGCAGTGCTAGAGGGGAGGGTGGACTGACGTATGGCTACACCTTC.